Following are 30 T cell receptor beta chains from one sample sequenced in a study of identical twins. MiXCR, run by TCRdb on the 5' RACE reads, gives a single entry per CDR3 protein. Here the sample spans around 1.7 million distinct CDR3 sequences, around 33% being singletons. Sequencing was done on a sample of cord blood. Receptor source: a newborn girl in good health.

The chain employs TRBV15 and TRBJ1-1, with 8 bases identical to TRBD1. The germline V gene encodes CDR1 LNHNV and CDR2 YYDKDF (reference sequence). The CDR3 sequence is 16 residues long. V was pared by 1 base and J by 7 bases, with 11 bases of the junction left unmatched. The CDR3 DNA reads TGTGCCACCAGCAGAGTTCCGACAGGGGTTAATAGTGAAGCTTTCTTT. This sequence encodes CATSRVPTGVNSEAFF.

V is TRBV12-3 or TRBV12-4 and J is TRBJ1-5; 11 bases line up with TRBD1. The V and J ends lost 4 bases and 4 bases, in that order; junction bases with no gene match: 12. The CDR3 spans 18 residues. The DNA for the CDR3 is TGTGCCAGCAGTTCCTCCGGGACAGGGGGGTTATGGAATCAGCCCCAGCATTTT. Protein: CASSSSGTGGLWNQPQHF.

The chain has TRBV5-1 and TRBJ2-1; D possibly corresponds to TRBD2 (5 bases). The CDR3 has 15 amino acids. The germline V gene has CDR1 SGHRS and CDR2 YFSETQ. Trimming cost V 5 bases and J 4 bases, with 16 bases left between them. The CDR3 sequence: CASSRVGVFYNEQFF. The CDR3 coding sequence is TGCGCCAGCAGTAGGGTCGGGGTTTTTTACAATGAGCAGTTCTTC.

This rearrangement joins TRBV6-5 to TRBJ1-1; tentative D call: TRBD1 (6 bases). This CDR3 region has 18 residues. The germline gives CDR1 MNHEY, CDR2 SVGAGI. Trimming shortened V by 2 bases and J by 1 base, and 20 bases separated the two germline ends. In DNA form, the CDR3 reads TGTGCCAGCAGTTACGGGAAACTGAACAGGGCGCAGAACACTGAAGCTTTCTTT. Its translation: CASSYGKLNRAQNTEAFF.

This clonotype showed up just a few times. The V gene is TRBV6-5, the J gene TRBJ2-1, with 15 bases aligning to TRBD2. The CDR3 runs 19 residues. Germline V CDR1 and CDR2: MNHEY, SVGAGI. Trimming cost V 4 bases and J 6 bases; bases outside gene matches: 13. The CDR3 spells CASSSQGHRTSGRANEQFF. Written as DNA, the CDR3 is TGTGCCAGCAGTTCCCAGGGACACCGGACTAGCGGGAGGGCCAATGAGCAGTTCTTC.

Remarks on this clonotype: A much larger clone lies a single base off, so this may be a read error. V and J are TRBV6-2 or TRBV6-3 and TRBJ2-1; 8 positions match TRBD1. Germline V lookup: CDR1 MNHEY, CDR2 SVGEGT. The CDR3 is 16 amino acids. V lost 0 bases and J lost 10; bases outside the gene matches: 11. CDR3 DNA sequence: TGTGCCAGCAGTTACTCAGGGACAGGCCTTACCGACGAGCAGTTCTTC. The encoded protein is CASSYSGTGLTDEQFF.

The genes are TRBV25-1 and TRBJ2-7; D may be TRBD1 (5 bases). CDR3 size: 14 residues. Germline CDR1 MGHDK, CDR2 SYGVNS. Trimming took off 4 bases at V and 5 bases at J, with 15 bases between the two ends. Here the CDR3 DNA reads TGTGCCAGCAGTGGACCCCACTCCAGGGACGAGCAGTACTTC. Encoded protein: CASSGPHSRDEQYF.

This CDR3 is CASSAGVGANVLTF. The DNA for the CDR3 is TGTGCCAGCAGCGCAGGGGTTGGGGCCAACGTCCTGACTTTC. This chain uses TRBV2 with TRBJ2-6, with D possibly matching TRBD1 (6 bases). This CDR3 region has 14 residues. CDR1 SNHLY and CDR2 FYNNEI come from the germline V gene. Deletions cut 6 bases from V and 3 bases from J, with 9 bases between.

This clonotype appeared a single time. This chain connects TRBV30 to TRBJ2-5; D ambiguous. V lost 0 bases and J lost 7, with 15 bases in between. The CDR3 covers 14 residues. Germline CDR1 and CDR2: GTSNPN and SVGIG (reference sequence). CDR3 in amino acids: CAWSVEAAPGTQYF. CDR3 coding DNA: TGTGCCTGGAGTGTAGAAGCTGCCCCGGGGACCCAGTACTTC.

The V and J genes are TRBV5-5 and TRBJ2-7, with unresolved D. The CDR3 length is 14 residues. CDR1 and CDR2 (germline): SGHKS, YYEKEE (reference sequence). Deletions cut 2 bases from V and 0 bases from J, with 9 bases between. The DNA of the CDR3 is TGTGCCAGCAGCTTTGACTGGAGCTCCTACGAGCAGTACTTC. Its translation is CASSFDWSSYEQYF. Full variable domain (missing parts from reference TRBV5-5 and TRBJ2-7): DAGVTQSPTHLIKTRGQQVTLRCSPISGHKSVSWYQQVLGQGPQFIFQYYEKEERGRGNFPDRFSARQFPNYSSELNVNALLLGDSALYLCASSFDWSSYEQYFGPGTRLTVT.

The chain combines TRBV6-6 with TRBJ2-7, with 13 bases lining up with TRBD2. Germline V gene sequence: CDR1 MNHNY, CDR2 SVGAGI (reference sequence). The CDR3 length is 17 residues. Losses at the gene ends were 6 bases for V and 0 bases for J; bases not matched to a gene: 8. This chain's CDR3 is CASSQGTSGALSYEQYF. The DNA of the CDR3 is TGTGCCAGCAGCCAGGGGACTAGCGGGGCTCTCTCCTACGAGCAGTACTTC.

This clonotype was detected a few times. V gene TRBV29-1 combines with J gene TRBJ2-1; TRBD2 matches 8 bases. The assigned J gene may be wrong: the sequence end matches TRBJ2-7 better. This CDR3 is built from 14 residues. Germline V gene data show CDR1 as SQVTM and CDR2 as ANQGSEA. The CDR3 DNA reads as TGCAGCGTTCGACTAGCGAGAGGGTACAATGAGCAGTACTTC. Its translation: CSVRLARGYNEQYF.

The chain is built from TRBV20-1 and TRBJ2-7, with TRBD1 matching 11 bases. This CDR3 comprises 15 residues. Trimming at V came to 3 bases and at J to 4 bases, leaving 8 bases not matched to a gene. Germline V CDR1 and CDR2: DFQATT, SNEGSKA (reference sequence). The CDR3 here is CSASPPGQGDYEQYF. The CDR3 coding sequence is TGCAGTGCTAGCCCCCCGGGACAGGGGGATTACGAGCAGTACTTC.

For this clonotype: Possible read error: a much larger clone is one base away. This rearrangement joins TRBV29-1 to TRBJ2-7, with no clear D. The V end was cut by 4 bases, the J end by 0 bases, with 7 bases between. The CDR3 is 12 amino acids. Germline V gives CDR1 SQVTM, CDR2 ANQGSEA. CDR3 nucleotides: TGCAGCGTTGGGGAAAACTCCTACGAGCAGTACTTC. Amino acids: CSVGENSYEQYF.

This sequence joins TRBV3-1 and TRBJ2-5; D is perhaps TRBD2 (6 bases). The ends were cut back, 7 bases at V and 1 base at J, with 16 bases in the middle. The germline gives CDR1 LGHDT, CDR2 YNNKEL (reference sequence). This CDR3 has 15 amino acids. CDR3 nucleotides: TGTGCCAGCACCGCAGGCGGGGTGGCCCAAGAGACCCAGTACTTC. Translation: CASTAGGVAQETQYF.

This clonotype was found a few times. The V gene is TRBV28, the J gene TRBJ2-7; the D is unclear. This CDR3 has 13 residues. Between the trimmed V and J ends, which lost 11 bases and 0 bases, there was a span of 14 bases. Germline CDR1 and CDR2: MDHEN and SYDVKM. This CDR3 is CAAGSVSSYEQYF. DNA of the CDR3: TGTGCCGCAGGATCTGTGAGCTCCTACGAGCAGTACTTC.

This clonotype was seen only a few times. For the CDR3, the DNA is TGTGCCAGCAGCCAAGTCAGCATTCAGTACTTC. This gives the protein CASSQVSIQYF. The chain employs TRBV4-2 and TRBJ2-4; D is ambiguous. V was trimmed by 1 base and J by 9 bases, leaving 4 bases between them. This CDR3 contains 11 residues. CDR1 is LGHNA, CDR2 YNFKEQ, per germline.

This clonotype was counted a few times. V usage is TRBV20-1 and J usage is TRBJ2-1; TRBD2 aligns across 7 bases. V was pared by 4 bases and J by 3 bases, with 9 bases of the junction left unmatched. The CDR3 sequence is 15 residues long. The germline CDR1 and CDR2 sequences are DFQATT and SNEGSKA (reference sequence). CDR3 DNA sequence: TGCAGTGCTATACCGCGGGAGTTTCGCTACAATGAGCAGTTCTTC. Translating gives CSAIPREFRYNEQFF.

A few counts support this clonotype. The V gene is TRBV28, the J gene TRBJ2-5; maybe TRBD1 (5 bases). The length of the CDR3 is 14 residues. Germline lookup yields CDR1 MDHEN and CDR2 SYDVKM. The ends were cut back, 8 bases at V and 1 base at J, with 14 bases in the middle. The DNA of the CDR3 is TGTGCCAGCCAACACAGGATCCTCCAAGAGACCCAGTACTTC. This sequence encodes CASQHRILQETQYF.

This chain connects TRBV10-3 to TRBJ1-4; no definite D call. Germline-derived CDR1 and CDR2 are ENHRY and SYGVKD. CDR3 length: 13 amino acids. V was clipped by 1 base and J by 5 bases, with 5 bases between them. CDR3 in amino acids: CAISEWSNEKLFF. Here the CDR3 DNA reads TGTGCCATCAGTGAGTGGAGCAATGAAAAACTGTTTTTT.

V is TRBV20-1 and J is TRBJ1-2, with a weak D call TRBD1 (5 bases). The CDR3 covers 13 residues. CDR1 and CDR2 from the germline V gene are DFQATT and SNEGSKA (reference sequence). V was cut by 6 bases and J by 5 bases, with 16 bases left in between. CDR3 coding DNA: TGCAGTGCGCCGGGCCCCGGGGCTTATGGCTACACCTTC. Translation gives CSAPGPGAYGYTF.

This clonotype was detected a few times. This chain links TRBV6-1 with TRBJ1-5; unclear D gene. Trimming pared 3 bases from V and 4 bases from J, leaving 16 bases between. CDR1 MNHNS and CDR2 SASEGT come from the germline V gene. The CDR3 loop spans 16 amino acids. CDR3 coding DNA: TGTGCCAGCAGTGAGAAGGCCGACGGACGTAATCAGCCCCAGCATTTT. Translation gives CASSEKADGRNQPQHF.

This clonotype was counted ten times or more. The genes are TRBV27 and TRBJ1-2; 8 nucleotides line up with TRBD1. Germline V gives CDR1 MNHEY, CDR2 SMNVEV (reference sequence). The CDR3 covers 14 residues. V was clipped by 5 bases and J by 5 bases; unmatched bases: 7. The CDR3 DNA reads as TGTGCCAGCAGTATCCACACAGGGGGGTATGGCTACACCTTC. This encodes CASSIHTGGYGYTF.

This clonotype was counted only a few times. V usage is TRBV7-2 and J usage is TRBJ2-7, with TRBD2 as a possible D gene (5 bases). Germline CDR1 SGHTA, CDR2 FQGNSA. Deletions cut 0 bases from V and 4 bases from J, with 10 bases between. The CDR3 length is 14 residues. The CDR3 reads CASSLAREKYEQYF. The CDR3 region has the DNA TGTGCCAGCAGCTTAGCAAGGGAGAAATACGAGCAGTACTTC.

The chain carries TRBV3-1 and TRBJ1-2; D is ambiguous. Germline V gene lookup returns CDR1 LGHDT and CDR2 YNNKEL (reference sequence). V dropped 3 bases and J dropped 6 bases, with 11 bases sitting between them. The CDR3 contains 13 residues. The CDR3 protein is CASSHNNVNGYTF. The DNA of the CDR3 is TGTGCCAGCAGCCACAACAACGTAAATGGCTACACCTTC.

The chain has TRBV4-1 and TRBJ2-5; D is uncertain. The J call may be wrong; the DNA end is better matched by TRBJ2-7. Germline V lookup: CDR1 MGHRA, CDR2 YSYEKL. The CDR3 is 14 amino acids. In DNA, the CDR3 is TGCGCCAGCAGCCAAGGGCCCTCCGTCTACGAGCAGTACTTC. Its protein is CASSQGPSVYEQYF.

V and J are TRBV6-5 and TRBJ1-6; maybe TRBD1 (5 bases). Germline V gives CDR1 MNHEY, CDR2 SVGAGI. V dropped 6 bases and J dropped 6 bases, with 15 bases sitting between them. CDR3 size: 15 residues. This CDR3 is CASSYMGRLNSPLHF. DNA for the CDR3: TGTGCCAGCAGCTATATGGGACGGCTTAATTCACCCCTCCACTTT.

This clonotype was counted a few times. The chain carries TRBV10-3 and TRBJ2-1; the D gene is possibly TRBD2 (6 bases). The CDR3 extends over 15 amino acids. The germline CDR1 and CDR2 sequences are ENHRY and SYGVKD. V dropped 2 bases and J dropped 0 bases, with 8 bases sitting between them. CDR3: CAISERESSYNEQFF. Written as DNA, the CDR3 is TGTGCCATCAGTGAGCGGGAGAGCTCCTACAATGAGCAGTTCTTC.

Points on this clonotype: A junction boundary mismatches the germline segment, possibly from a read error. The chain uses TRBV28 and TRBJ2-1, with D unresolved. CDR3 length: 12 amino acids. Germline V lookup: CDR1 MDHEN, CDR2 SYDVKM. CDR3 protein: CANSLTYNEQFF. As DNA, the CDR3 is TGTGCCAACAGTTTAACGTACAATGAGCAGTTCTTC.

This rearrangement joins TRBV20-1 to TRBJ2-7, with 8 bases matching TRBD2. This CDR3 contains 14 residues. Germline V gene sequence: CDR1 DFQATT, CDR2 SNEGSKA (reference sequence). J lost 7 bases, V lost 7 bases, and 15 bases had no gene match. CDR3 loop: CSEGTSGRYNEQYF. CDR3 bases: TGCAGTGAAGGTACTAGCGGCCGCTACAATGAGCAGTACTTC.